Below, 26 T cell receptor beta chains from the same sample are listed, as sequenced in a study of OX40 agonist ivuxolimab in advanced cancers. The library was produced with the immunoSEQ multiplex PCR assay. TCRdb re-hosts the immuneACCESS table, in-frame sequences only. Its copies lack some clones; in the studies checked, an unresolved V gene accounts for under half of them, and the cause for the rest is not known. For this sample the table gives approximately 91,000 clones, of which 80% to 90% were detected only once. In total, the top ten clones hold just over 0.3% of the sample. The starting material was CD4+ or CD8+ T cells sorted from blood, obtained in a trial of the OX40 agonist ivuxolimab. All receptors derive from an adult with an advanced solid tumor such as melanoma, head and neck, liver or kidney cancer.

This clone was seen once. This chain joins TRBV11-2 and TRBJ2-7; 10 bases fit TRBD1. From germline, CDR1 is SGHAT and CDR2 FQNNGV. The length of the CDR3 is 15 residues. J gave up 3 bases and V 4 bases, and 6 bases lay outside the gene matches. CDR3 protein: CASSSRGQGVYEQYF. In nucleotides, the CDR3 is TGTGCCAGCAGCTCCCGAGGACAGGGGGTCTACGAGCAGTACTTC.

The chain links TRBV7-8 to TRBJ1-6, with D possibly matching TRBD1 (6 bases). Looked up from germline, CDR1 is SGHVS and CDR2 is FQNEAQ. The CDR3 loop spans 15 amino acids. Trimming removed 3 bases from V and 6 bases from J, with 12 bases in between. DNA of the CDR3: TGTGCCAGCAGCTTCGGGGGGCTCGTTAATTCACCCCTCCACTTT. Its protein is CASSFGGLVNSPLHF.

The rearrangement joins TRBV18 to TRBJ2-7, with 11 bases that match TRBD1. The CDR3 consists of 14 residues. Looked up from germline, CDR1 is KGHSH and CDR2 is LQKENI. The J segment lost 3 bases and the V segment lost 5 bases, leaving 3 bases of the junction unmatched. CDR3 residues: CASSAGTGGYEQYF. The CDR3 region has the DNA TGTGCCAGCTCAGCCGGGACAGGGGGCTACGAGCAGTACTTC.

This sequence joins TRBV19 and TRBJ2-3; 7 bases are a match to TRBD1. CDR3 length: 15 amino acids. V lost 4 bases, J lost 4 bases, and 8 bases stayed unmatched. Germline CDR1 is LNHDA and CDR2 is SQIVND (reference sequence). This CDR3 reads CASSTWDSESDTQYF. CDR3 sequence (DNA): TGTGCCAGTAGTACCTGGGACAGTGAATCAGATACGCAGTATTTT.

The gene calls are TRBV19 and TRBJ1-2; 9 nucleotides agree with TRBD1. Looked up from germline, CDR1 is LNHDA and CDR2 is SQIVND (reference sequence). The CDR3 extends over 15 amino acids. The trim removed 3 bases at V and 10 bases at J, leaving 12 bases unmatched. The CDR3 DNA is TGTGCCAGTAGTATGACTCACGGACAGGGGAGACCCTACACCTTC. Its protein is CASSMTHGQGRPYTF.

The genes are TRBV9 and TRBJ2-7; 14 bases align to TRBD2. The germline gives CDR1 SGDLS, CDR2 YYNGEE. The ends lost 2 bases at V and 6 bases at J; junction bases unmatched: 7. This CDR3 has 16 amino acids. CDR3 in amino acids: CASSVRSTSGGAEQYF. The DNA of the CDR3 is TGTGCCAGCAGCGTTAGGTCGACTAGCGGGGGGGCCGAGCAGTACTTC.

The V gene is TRBV9, the J gene TRBJ2-3; a weak D match, TRBD1 (6 bases). V dropped 3 bases and J dropped 0 bases, with 14 bases sitting between them. Per germline, CDR1 SGDLS and CDR2 YYNGEE. The CDR3 has 16 amino acids. The CDR3 loop is CASSALGQRSTDTQYF. The CDR3 region has the DNA TGTGCCAGCAGCGCCCTAGGACAGCGGAGCACAGATACGCAGTATTTT.

The V gene is TRBV5-6, the J gene TRBJ2-7; D unresolved. The ends were cut back, 0 bases at V and 3 bases at J, with 4 bases in the middle. Germline V CDR1 and CDR2: SGHDT, YYEEEE. The CDR3 sequence is 12 residues long. CDR3 in amino acids: CASSLARYEQYF. CDR3 nucleotides: TGTGCCAGCAGCTTGGCCCGCTACGAGCAGTACTTC. Full variable domain (missing parts from reference TRBV5-6 and TRBJ2-7): DAGVTQSPTHLIKTRGQQVTLRCSPKSGHDTVSWYQQALGQGPQFIFQYYEEEERQRGNFPDRFSGHQFPNYSSELNVNALLLGDSALYLCASSLARYEQYFGPGTRLTVT.

This clone has a handful of counts. The chain links TRBV6-1 to TRBJ1-2, with D uncertain. Germline loops: CDR1 MNHNS, CDR2 SASEGT. CDR3 length: 15 residues. The V end lost 0 bases, the J end lost 0 bases, and 8 bases lay between the germline ends. The CDR3 DNA sequence: TGTGCCAGCAGTGAAGCGGCCTTAGCTAACTATGGCTACACCTTC. It encodes CASSEAALANYGYTF.

DNA for the CDR3: TGTGCCAGCAGCTTAGATGGGACAGGGGAAGCTTTCTTT. It codes for CASSLDGTGEAFF. This rearrangement joins TRBV11-2 to TRBJ1-1, with 9 bases matching TRBD1. V lost 0 bases and J lost 8; bases outside the gene matches: 1. Per germline, CDR1 SGHAT and CDR2 FQNNGV. This CDR3 spans 13 amino acids.

CDR3: CASSLDHGNTIYF. As DNA, the CDR3 is TGTGCCAGCAGCTTAGATCACGGAAACACCATATATTTT. V gene TRBV11-3 combines with J gene TRBJ1-3; D remains ambiguous. Germline V gives CDR1 SGHNT, CDR2 YENEEA. With 0 bases removed from V and 4 bases from J, the gap between germline ends came to 4 bases. This CDR3 has 13 amino acids.

The chain couples TRBV27 to TRBJ2-2; 11 bases are a match to TRBD2. Germline assignment: CDR1 MNHEY and CDR2 SMNVEV (reference sequence). CDR3 length equals 17 residues. V trimming: 7 bases; J trimming: 5 bases; junction bases outside the gene matches: 12. CDR3 DNA sequence: TGTGCCAGCACTATATCGCGGACTAGCGGGCATACCGGGGAGCTGTTTTTT. Protein sequence: CASTISRTSGHTGELFF.

This clone was detected once. The chain employs TRBV7-9 and TRBJ2-1; either TRBD1 or TRBD2 may supply D (5 bases each). This CDR3 spans 15 amino acids. Trimming stripped 1 base from V and 1 base from J, with 8 bases between. The germline V gene has CDR1 SEHNR and CDR2 FQNEAQ (reference sequence). CDR3 sequence: CASSLDWGSYNEQFF. In DNA, the CDR3 is TGTGCCAGCAGCTTAGACTGGGGGTCCTACAATGAGCAGTTCTTC.

This chain links TRBV27 with TRBJ1-5; D unclear. Trimming removed 2 bases at V and 1 base at J, with 6 bases between. Germline assignment: CDR1 MNHEY and CDR2 SMNVEV (reference sequence). This CDR3 region has 14 residues. The CDR3 nucleotides are TGTGCCAGCAGTTTACAATGGAGCAATCAGCCCCAGCATTTT. Its translation: CASSLQWSNQPQHF.

The chain couples TRBV2 to TRBJ2-2; D is undetermined. CDR1 and CDR2 (germline): SNHLY, FYNNEI. V lost 4 bases and J lost 6, with 15 bases in between. The CDR3 runs to 15 residues. The CDR3 sequence is CASSARAKDAGELFF. The CDR3 DNA reads as TGTGCCAGCAGTGCCCGGGCCAAGGATGCCGGGGAGCTGTTTTTT.

Written as DNA, the CDR3 is TGTGCCAGCAGTTCCCTATTTGCCCGGACCGTTGGGAATGAGCAGTTCTTC. Protein product: CASSSLFARTVGNEQFF. The chain links TRBV27 to TRBJ2-1, with no clear D. Germline lookup yields CDR1 MNHEY and CDR2 SMNVEV (reference sequence). The CDR3 is 17 residues long. V was shortened by 4 bases and J by 7 bases, with 23 bases between the two germline ends.

The CDR3 protein is CASRTENTGELFF. Written as DNA, the CDR3 is TGCGCCAGCCGGACTGAAAACACCGGGGAGCTGTTTTTT. V gene TRBV5-1 combines with J gene TRBJ2-2, with D possibly being TRBD2 (5 bases). CDR1 is SGHRS and CDR2 is YFSETQ in the germline V gene. Trimming stripped 7 bases from V and 2 bases from J, with 9 bases between. The CDR3 contains 13 residues.

This rearrangement joins TRBV19 to TRBJ2-3, with 10 nucleotides matching TRBD1. Germline lookup yields CDR1 LNHDA and CDR2 SQIVND (reference sequence). Trimming at V came to 4 bases and at J to 4 bases, leaving 8 bases not matched to a gene. The CDR3 runs to 16 residues. Written as DNA, the CDR3 is TGTGCCAGTAGTAAGAGACAGGGGGCAGGGGCAGATACGCAGTATTTT. Translated: CASSKRQGAGADTQYF.

This chain uses TRBV19 with TRBJ1-3; no reliable D call. Germline V lookup: CDR1 LNHDA, CDR2 SQIVND (reference sequence). V was clipped by 3 bases and J by 0 bases, with 12 bases between them. CDR3 length equals 16 residues. The CDR3 nucleotides are TGTGCCAGTAGTATGTTGGTGGGGAACTCTGGAAACACCATATATTTT. Translated, it gives CASSMLVGNSGNTIYF.

This sequence joins TRBV6-5 and TRBJ2-1, with 11 bases aligning to TRBD1. Unmatched junction bases numbered 3, after V lost 6 bases and J lost 5 bases. The length of the CDR3 is 14 residues. The V gene's germline CDR1 is MNHEY and CDR2 SVGAGI. The CDR3 nucleotides are TGTGCCAGCAGGGACAGGGGGCGGAACAATGAGCAGTTCTTC. It is translated as CASRDRGRNNEQFF.

The rearrangement joins TRBV6-4 to TRBJ2-3; D is perhaps TRBD1 (6 bases). Per the germline V gene, CDR1 is MRHNA and CDR2 is SNTAGT. The CDR3 loop spans 14 amino acids. V was cut by 8 bases and J by 3 bases, with 15 bases left in between. The CDR3 sequence: CASRAGQPTDTQYF. CDR3 coding DNA: TGTGCCAGCCGTGCCGGACAGCCAACAGATACGCAGTATTTT.

This rearrangement joins TRBV29-1 to TRBJ2-5; weak D call: TRBD1 (5 bases). CDR3 length: 15 residues. CDR1 and CDR2 from the germline V gene are SQVTM and ANQGSEA. The ends were cut back, 1 base at V and 2 bases at J, with 14 bases in the middle. The CDR3 region has the DNA TGCAGCGTTGAAGTGGCCTGGGGCGTACAAGAGACCCAGTACTTC. Protein: CSVEVAWGVQETQYF.

The chain is built from TRBV9 and TRBJ1-3; 12 nucleotides align to TRBD1. CDR3 size: 17 residues. In germline, CDR1 is SGDLS, CDR2 YYNGEE. J lost 4 bases, V lost 2 bases, and 7 bases had no gene match. The CDR3 DNA follows: TGTGCCAGCAGCGTTTCCCCGGGACAGGGGGCAGGAAACACCATATATTTT. Translation gives CASSVSPGQGAGNTIYF.

CDR3 protein: CASSTIRGATNEKLFF. The CDR3 bases are TGTGCCAGTAGTACAATAAGGGGGGCAACTAATGAAAAACTGTTTTTT. The chain employs TRBV19 and TRBJ1-4; D is perhaps TRBD1 (6 bases). The CDR3 contains 16 residues. Trimming took 4 bases from V and 0 from J, leaving 12 bases between them. CDR1 is LNHDA, CDR2 SQIVND, per germline (reference sequence).

This chain connects TRBV5-4 to TRBJ1-4; D call uncertain. V was trimmed by 0 bases and J by 8 bases, leaving 11 bases between them. The CDR3 is made up of 14 amino acids. Germline assignment: CDR1 SGHNT and CDR2 YYREEE (reference sequence). This CDR3 reads CASSLGPTIEKLFF. The CDR3 DNA is TGTGCCAGCAGCTTGGGGCCAACTATCGAAAAACTGTTTTTT.

Written as DNA, the CDR3 is TGTGCCAGTTTTTACAGGGGGGATGGCTACACCTTC. Protein sequence: CASFYRGDGYTF. This chain joins TRBV28 and TRBJ1-2, with TRBD1 identical over 8 bases. Germline V CDR1 and CDR2: MDHEN, SYDVKM. Trimming removed 9 bases from V and 6 bases from J; junction bases left unmatched: 6. This CDR3 contains 12 residues.